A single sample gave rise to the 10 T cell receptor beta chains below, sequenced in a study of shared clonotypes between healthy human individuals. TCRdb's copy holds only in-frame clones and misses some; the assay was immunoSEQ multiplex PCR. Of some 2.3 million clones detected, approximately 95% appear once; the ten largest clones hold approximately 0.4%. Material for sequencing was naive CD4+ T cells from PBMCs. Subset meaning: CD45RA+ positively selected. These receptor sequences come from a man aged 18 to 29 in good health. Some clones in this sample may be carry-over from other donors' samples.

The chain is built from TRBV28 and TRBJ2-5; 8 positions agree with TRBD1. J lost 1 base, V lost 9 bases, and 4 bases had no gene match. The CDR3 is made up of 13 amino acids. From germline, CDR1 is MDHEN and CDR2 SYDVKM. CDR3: CASATGGQETQYF. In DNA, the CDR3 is TGTGCCAGTGCAACAGGGGGCCAAGAGACCCAGTACTTC.

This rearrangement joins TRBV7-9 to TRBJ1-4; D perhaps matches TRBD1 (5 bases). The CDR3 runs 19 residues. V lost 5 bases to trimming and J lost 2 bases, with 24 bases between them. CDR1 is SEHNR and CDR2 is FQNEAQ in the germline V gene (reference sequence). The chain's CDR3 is CASSTPNRRGDRTNEKLFF. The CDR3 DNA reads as TGTGCCAGCAGCACCCCGAATAGAAGGGGTGATAGGACTAATGAAAAACTGTTTTTT.

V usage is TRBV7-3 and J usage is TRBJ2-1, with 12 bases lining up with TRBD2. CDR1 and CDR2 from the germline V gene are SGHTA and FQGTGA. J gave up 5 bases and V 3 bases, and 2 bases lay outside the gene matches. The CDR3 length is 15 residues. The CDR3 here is CASSFRLAGDNEQFF. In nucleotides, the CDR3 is TGTGCCAGCAGCTTCCGACTAGCGGGGGACAATGAGCAGTTCTTC. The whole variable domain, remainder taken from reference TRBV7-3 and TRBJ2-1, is GAGVSQTPSNKVTEKGKYVELRCDPISGHTALYWYRQSLGQGPEFLIYFQGTGAADDSGLPNDRFFAVRPEGSVSTLKIQRTERGDSAVYLCASSFRLAGDNEQFFGPGTRLTVL.

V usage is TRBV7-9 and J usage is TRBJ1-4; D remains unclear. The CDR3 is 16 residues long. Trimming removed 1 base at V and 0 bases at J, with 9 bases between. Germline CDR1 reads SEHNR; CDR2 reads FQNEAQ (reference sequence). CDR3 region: CASSLGQTTTNEKLFF. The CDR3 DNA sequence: TGTGCCAGCAGCTTAGGGCAGACTACAACTAATGAAAAACTGTTTTTT.

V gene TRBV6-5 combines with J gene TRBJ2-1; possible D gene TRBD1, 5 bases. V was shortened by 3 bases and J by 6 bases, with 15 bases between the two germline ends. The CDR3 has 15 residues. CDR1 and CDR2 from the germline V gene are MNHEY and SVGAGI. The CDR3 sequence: CASSYSAGSGNEQFF. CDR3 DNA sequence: TGTGCCAGCAGTTATTCGGCAGGGTCAGGCAATGAGCAGTTCTTC.

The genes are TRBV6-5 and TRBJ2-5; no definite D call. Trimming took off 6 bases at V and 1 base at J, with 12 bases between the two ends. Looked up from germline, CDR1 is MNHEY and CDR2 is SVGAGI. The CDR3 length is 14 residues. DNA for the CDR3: TGTGCCAGCAGGGTGAAGAGCTTCCAAGAGACCCAGTACTTC. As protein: CASRVKSFQETQYF.

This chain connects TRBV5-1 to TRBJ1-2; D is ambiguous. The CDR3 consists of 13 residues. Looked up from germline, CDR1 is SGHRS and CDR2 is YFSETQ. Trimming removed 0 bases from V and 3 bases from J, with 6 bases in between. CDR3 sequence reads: CASSLDVDYGYTF. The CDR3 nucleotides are TGCGCCAGCAGCTTGGACGTAGACTATGGCTACACCTTC.

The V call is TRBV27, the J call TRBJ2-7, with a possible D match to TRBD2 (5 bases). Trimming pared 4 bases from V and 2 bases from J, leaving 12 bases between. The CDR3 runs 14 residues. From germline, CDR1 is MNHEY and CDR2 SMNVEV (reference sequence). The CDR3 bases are TGTGCCAGCAGTTCCCAGCGGAGACCCTACGAGCAGTACTTC. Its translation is CASSSQRRPYEQYF.

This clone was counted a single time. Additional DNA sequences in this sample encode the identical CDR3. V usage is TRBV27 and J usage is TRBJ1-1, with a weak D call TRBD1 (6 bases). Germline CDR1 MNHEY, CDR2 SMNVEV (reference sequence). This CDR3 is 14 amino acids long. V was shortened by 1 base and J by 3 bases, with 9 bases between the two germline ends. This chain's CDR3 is CASSLLGGYTEAFF. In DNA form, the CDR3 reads TGTGCCAGCAGTTTATTAGGGGGATACACTGAAGCTTTCTTT.

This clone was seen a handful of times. Here the CDR3 reads CASSDPGVAEKLFF. In DNA form, the CDR3 reads TGCGCCAGCAGTGATCCTGGGGTGGCTGAAAAACTGTTTTTT. The chain is built from TRBV10-1 and TRBJ1-4; D gene unclear. Trimming shortened V by 3 bases and J by 7 bases, and 12 bases separated the two germline ends. The CDR3 length is 14 residues. Germline values: CDR1 WNHNN, CDR2 SYGVQD (reference sequence).